These T cell receptor beta chains were read from a single sample in a study of cytomegalovirus exposure and HLA in healthy donors. Libraries were prepared by immunoSEQ multiplex PCR; TCRdb keeps only in-frame clonotypes and omits some of them. The sample records roughly 84,000 clones, about 80% being singletons. The specimen was PBMCs. These receptors were obtained from a man aged 50-59 years in good health and CMV-seronegative. CDR3s include the opening cysteine and the closing phenylalanine or tryptophan. A D gene is named only where the DNA matches it firmly. A row's size may be missing; if present it is once, few, many or a size class.

cdr3_aa: CAIRQGTDTQYF
cdr3_nt: TGTGCCATTAGACAGGGCACAGATACGCAGTATTTT
d_call: -
v_call: TRBV10-3
clone_size: -
j_call: TRBJ2-3

cdr3_aa: CASMQGSSYNEQFF
cdr3_nt: TGTGCCAGCATGCAGGGGAGCTCCTACAATGAGCAGTTCTTC
d_call: -
v_call: TRBV2
clone_size: -
j_call: TRBJ2-1

cdr3_aa: CASSLGDRAGNTIYF
cdr3_nt: TGCGCCAGCAGCTTGGGCGACAGGGCTGGAAACACCATATATTTT
d_call: TRBD1
v_call: TRBV5-1
clone_size: -
j_call: TRBJ1-3

cdr3_aa: CASSSTGTGRTYEQYF
cdr3_nt: TGTGCCAGCAGTTCGACCGGGACAGGAAGGACCTACGAGCAGTACTTC
d_call: TRBD1
v_call: TRBV28
clone_size: -
j_call: TRBJ2-7

cdr3_aa: CASSEAGQGQPQHF
cdr3_nt: TGTGCCAGCAGTGAGGCGGGGCAAGGGCAGCCCCAGCATTTT
d_call: -
v_call: TRBV6-1
clone_size: few
j_call: TRBJ1-5

cdr3_aa: CASRRGEETQYF
cdr3_nt: TGTGCCAGTCGGCGGGGGGAGGAGACCCAGTACTTC
d_call: TRBD2
v_call: TRBV6-5
clone_size: -
j_call: TRBJ2-5

cdr3_aa: CASSLRLNEKLFF
cdr3_nt: TGTGCCAGCAGCCTCAGACTGAATGAAAAACTGTTTTTT
d_call: -
v_call: TRBV5-6
clone_size: -
j_call: TRBJ1-4

cdr3_aa: CASSQGGTGNQPLHF
cdr3_nt: TGCGCCAGCAGCCAAGGGGGGACAGGGAACCAACCCCTCCACTTT
d_call: TRBD1
v_call: TRBV4-1
clone_size: -
j_call: TRBJ1-6

cdr3_aa: CASSTQGSVTGYTF
cdr3_nt: TGCGCCAGCAGCACACAGGGGAGTGTTACTGGCTACACCTTC
d_call: TRBD1
v_call: TRBV5-1
clone_size: -
j_call: TRBJ1-2

cdr3_aa: CGAGVLDYGYTF
cdr3_nt: TGTGGAGCAGGGGTTTTAGACTATGGCTACACCTTC
d_call: -
v_call: TRBV28
clone_size: -
j_call: TRBJ1-2

cdr3_aa: CASSPGTGNYGYTF
cdr3_nt: TGCGCCAGCAGCCCAGGTACAGGCAACTATGGCTACACCTTC
d_call: -
v_call: TRBV5-6
clone_size: -
j_call: TRBJ1-2

cdr3_aa: CASSPDVSDSHTQYF
cdr3_nt: TGCGCCAGCAGCCCCGACGTATCTGACAGCCATACGCAGTATTTT
d_call: -
v_call: TRBV5-1
clone_size: -
j_call: TRBJ2-3

cdr3_aa: CASSQAHRDSTEAFF
cdr3_nt: TGCGCCAGCAGCCAAGCGCACCGGGACAGTACTGAAGCTTTCTTT
d_call: TRBD1
v_call: TRBV4-3
clone_size: -
j_call: TRBJ1-1

cdr3_aa: CASSQGTSGTHYEQYF
cdr3_nt: TGTGCCAGCAGCCAAGGGACCTCCGGGACACACTACGAGCAGTACTTC
d_call: -
v_call: TRBV4-2
clone_size: once
j_call: TRBJ2-7

cdr3_aa: CASSENPQVANTGELFF
cdr3_nt: TGTGCCAGCAGCGAGAATCCACAGGTAGCGAACACCGGGGAGCTGTTTTTT
d_call: -
v_call: TRBV5-4
clone_size: once
j_call: TRBJ2-2

cdr3_aa: CASSEVIVNEKLFF
cdr3_nt: TGTGCCAGCAGTGAAGTTATAGTTAATGAAAAACTGTTTTTT
d_call: -
v_call: TRBV6-1
clone_size: -
j_call: TRBJ1-4

cdr3_aa: CASSPGDILHYGYTF
cdr3_nt: TGCGCCAGCAGCCCAGGGGACATTCTACACTATGGCTACACCTTC
d_call: -
v_call: TRBV5-1
clone_size: few
j_call: TRBJ1-2

cdr3_aa: CASSLGIGPGREQYF
cdr3_nt: TGCGCCAGCAGCTTGGGAATCGGCCCGGGGAGAGAGCAGTACTTC
d_call: -
v_call: TRBV5-1
clone_size: -
j_call: TRBJ2-7

cdr3_aa: CASSIGQGANTEAFF
cdr3_nt: TGTGCCAGTAGTATAGGGCAGGGGGCGAACACTGAAGCTTTCTTT
d_call: TRBD1
v_call: TRBV19
clone_size: few
j_call: TRBJ1-1

cdr3_aa: CASRGSGTPTSTLDEQFF
cdr3_nt: TGTGCCAGCAGAGGTAGCGGGACACCAACCTCTACTTTGGATGAGCAGTTCTTC
d_call: TRBD2
v_call: TRBV14
clone_size: few
j_call: TRBJ2-1